This T cell receptor (beta chain) was captured by sequencing in a study of a mutant IDH1 vaccine in newly diagnosed glioma. Overall study: With temozolomide cycles, or 4-6 weeks after radiotherapy alone, vaccination was started. Most had both radiotherapy and temozolomide beforehand; others had only one. General study findings and limits: Whatever changes occurred in top peripheral T cell clonotypes seemed unrelated to pseudoprogression.

The time point here: week 47, end of study. In every dose of vaccine, 300 ug of mutant IDH1 20-mer peptide was given alongside topical imiquimod. Clones were read by immunoSEQ multiplex PCR, and TCRdb kept only the in-frame ones, dropping some. The table includes approximately 100,000 clones, around 92% detected once. As to this clone: What it recognizes is unknown.

The sequencing here drew on PBMCs, taken from a glioma patient whose treatment included an IDH1 peptide vaccine. The sequence came from a woman aged 45 to 65 with glioma.

The CDR3 sequence is CAWRMTSGRYEQYF. The CDR3 bases are TGTGCCTGGAGGATGACTAGCGGGAGGTACGAGCAGTACTTC. The V and J genes are TRBV30 and TRBJ2-7; 13 nucleotides match TRBD2. With V trimmed by 3 bases and J by 4 bases, 3 bases remained unmatched. Looked up from germline, CDR1 is GTSNPN and CDR2 is SVGIG (reference sequence). The CDR3 is 14 amino acids. The variable domain in full, completed from reference TRBV30 and TRBJ2-7, reads SQTIHQWPATLVQPVGSPLSLECTVEGTSNPNLYWYRQAAGRGLQLLFYSVGIGQISSEVPQNLSASRPQDRQFILSSKKLLLSDSGFYLCAWRMTSGRYEQYFGPGTRLTVT.